This TCR beta chain was sequenced in a study of blood T cell repertoires in COVID-19. Study at large: Researchers got acute and convalescent COVID-19 samples from the United States, Italy and Spain.

This table comes from immunoSEQ multiplex PCR, and its TCRdb copy is limited to in-frame clones, with some not included. The table includes hundreds of thousands of clones, around 86% detected once. V lost 5 bases, J lost 2 bases, and 3 bases stayed unmatched. This CDR3 has 15 residues. Germline CDR1 LGHDT, CDR2 YNNKEL (reference sequence). Participant age was roughly 18 to 95 years, and participants resided in roughly 25 US areas. Membership in each cohort depended on participant-reported clinical history. Recovered Cohort 3 donors showed two negative PCRs, clearance, or symptom resolution. The source material was PBMCs or T cells enriched from blood (not recorded which). The V gene is TRBV3-1 (or the pseudogene TRBV3-2), the J gene TRBJ2-5, with 12 bases matching TRBD2. This receptor was taken from a man in his late teens or twenties who had recovered from COVID-19. The CDR3 is CASSALAGGQETQYF. The CDR3 DNA reads as TGTGCCAGCAGCGCCCTAGCGGGAGGGCAAGAGACCCAGTACTTC.